These 29 T cell receptor beta chains originate from one sample sequenced in a study of T-cell memory formation after mild COVID-19. Each CDR3 protein is one row after TCRdb ran MiXCR on the 5' RACE reads. The profile shows approximately 300,000 distinct CDR3 sequences, approximately 20% of them singletons. The specimen sequenced was PBMCs or a T cell subset sorted from them (not recorded which). Receptor source: a man younger than 30 who had mild COVID-19 (a few samples of this study predate the infection). Cell type and time point are not known.

This clonotype has a handful of counts. The chain uses TRBV6-2 or TRBV6-3 and TRBJ2-3, with a tentative D call TRBD2 (5 bases). Between the trimmed V and J ends, which lost 7 bases and 1 base, there was a span of 15 bases. The germline V gene has CDR1 MNHEY and CDR2 SVGEGT. The CDR3 runs 15 residues. CDR3 protein: CASKPPGRGTDTQYF. The CDR3 DNA is TGTGCCAGCAAGCCACCTGGGCGGGGCACAGATACGCAGTATTTT.

This clonotype was observed a few times. The chain carries TRBV7-2 and TRBJ1-1; 9 bases match TRBD1. The CDR3 is 13 amino acids. The V gene end was trimmed by 5 bases and the J gene end by 8 bases; junction bases not matched to a gene: 6. CDR1 SGHTA and CDR2 FQGNSA come from the germline V gene. CDR3 in amino acids: CASSTTGTGEAFF. Here the CDR3 DNA reads TGTGCCAGCAGCACAACCGGGACAGGGGAAGCTTTCTTT.

The J gene is TRBJ2-1, the V gene TRBV5-1, with 16 bases matching TRBD2. Germline V gives CDR1 SGHRS, CDR2 YFSETQ. The CDR3 extends over 15 amino acids. J was trimmed by 13 bases and V by 8 bases; bases with no gene match: 12. Here the CDR3 reads CASNRGTSGGASQFF. CDR3 DNA: TGCGCCAGTAACCGAGGGACTAGCGGGGGGGCGTCACAGTTCTTC.

This clonotype was observed a few times. The rearrangement links TRBV5-1 to TRBJ2-5; 8 bases map to TRBD2. The CDR3 runs to 14 residues. Germline lookup yields CDR1 SGHRS and CDR2 YFSETQ. V shed 3 bases, J shed 3 bases, and the junction held 4 bases outside the gene matches. CDR3 sequence (DNA): TGCGCCAGCAGCTCCGGGACTAGAGAAGAGACCCAGTACTTC. Amino acid sequence: CASSSGTREETQYF.

The chain joins TRBV29-1 to TRBJ2-3; D is uncertain. Germline-derived CDR1 and CDR2 are SQVTM and ANQGSEA. The CDR3 runs to 12 residues. V lost 7 bases, J lost 6 bases, and 14 bases lay in between. CDR3 in DNA: TGCAGCGCCGTCGAGGCTCGGGATACGCAGTATTTT. Protein product: CSAVEARDTQYF.

This clonotype was found a few times. This sequence joins TRBV12-3 or TRBV12-4 and TRBJ1-1; tentative D call: TRBD1 (6 bases). This CDR3 is built from 13 residues. V lost 4 bases to trimming and J lost 4 bases, with 10 bases between them. The CDR3 loop is CASSWQGRTEAFF. DNA for the CDR3: TGTGCCAGCAGTTGGCAGGGGCGCACTGAAGCTTTCTTT.

A few counts support this clonotype. The J gene is TRBJ1-2, the V gene TRBV12-3 or TRBV12-4, with TRBD1 matching 9 bases. J lost 5 bases, V lost 8 bases, and 6 bases had no gene match. This CDR3 is built from 13 residues. This CDR3 is CASGGDRVYGYTF. CDR3 coding DNA: TGTGCCAGCGGAGGGGACAGGGTGTATGGCTACACCTTC.

There are a few counts of this clonotype. The rearrangement links TRBV6-4 to TRBJ2-1, with 9 positions matching TRBD1. V lost 6 bases, J lost 0 bases, and 9 bases stayed unmatched. The CDR3 is 17 amino acids. The V gene's germline CDR1 is MRHNA and CDR2 SNTAGT. The CDR3: CASSPGQGHSSYNEQFF. Here the CDR3 DNA reads TGTGCCAGCAGCCCGGGACAGGGACATAGCTCCTACAATGAGCAGTTCTTC.

V and J are TRBV7-2 and TRBJ1-4; D gene uncertain. Germline values: CDR1 SGHTA, CDR2 FQGNSA. The CDR3 length is 15 residues. Trimming removed 5 bases from V and 3 bases from J, with 13 bases in between. CDR3 DNA sequence: TGTGCCAGCAGCCGATCGGGTGGATCTAATGAAAAACTGTTTTTT. Protein sequence: CASSRSGGSNEKLFF.

Only a few counts were recorded for this clonotype. The chain combines TRBV29-1 with TRBJ1-2; 11 bases fit TRBD1. Germline lookup yields CDR1 SQVTM and CDR2 ANQGSEA. V was pared by 3 bases and J by 11 bases, with 2 bases of the junction left unmatched. The CDR3 contains 11 residues. CDR3 amino acids: CSVEGQGVYTF. CDR3 nucleotide sequence: TGCAGCGTTGAGGGACAGGGGGTATACACCTTC.

This clonotype was seen a few times. The chain is built from TRBV4-3 and TRBJ2-1, with 11 nucleotides matching TRBD1. The CDR3 contains 17 residues. Per germline, CDR1 LGHNA and CDR2 YSLEER. V lost 0 bases to trimming and J lost 7 bases; unmatched junction nucleotides: 8. CDR3 protein: CASSQDLGQGASNEQFF. The CDR3 DNA sequence: TGCGCCAGCAGCCAAGATCTAGGACAGGGGGCATCAAATGAGCAGTTCTTC.

This clonotype was seen a few times. V is TRBV7-2 and J is TRBJ1-1; D is uncertain. The CDR3 extends over 13 amino acids. Trimming cost V 7 bases and J 3 bases, with 12 bases left between them. Looked up from germline, CDR1 is SGHTA and CDR2 is FQGNSA. The CDR3 DNA reads TGTGCCAGCACAGAGAGGGCCGACACTGAAGCTTTCTTT. Encoded protein: CASTERADTEAFF. Together with reference TRBV7-2 and TRBJ1-1, the CDR3 gives the full variable domain: GAGVSQSPSNKVTEKGKDVELRCDPISGHTALYWYRQSLGQGLEFLIYFQGNSAPDKSGLPSDRFSAERTGGSVSTLTIQRTQQEDSAVYLCASTERADTEAFFGQGTRLTVV.

The chain has TRBV9 and TRBJ2-3; 7 bases fit TRBD2. From germline, CDR1 is SGDLS and CDR2 YYNGEE. V trimming: 5 bases; J trimming: 3 bases; junction bases outside the gene matches: 3. The CDR3 covers 13 residues. The CDR3 coding sequence is TGTGCCAGCAGTGGACTAGTAACAGATACGCAGTATTTT. Amino acids: CASSGLVTDTQYF.

This clonotype was seen a few times. This chain joins TRBV7-9 and TRBJ2-6, with D possibly TRBD1 on 5 matching bases. Germline lookup yields CDR1 SEHNR and CDR2 FQNEAQ (reference sequence). Trimming shortened V by 5 bases and J by 4 bases, and 15 bases separated the two germline ends. This CDR3 comprises 16 residues. CDR3 DNA: TGTGCCAGCAGCACCCCGACAGTTGGAGGGGCCAACGTCCTGACTTTC. It codes for CASSTPTVGGANVLTF. The full variable domain, rest sourced from reference TRBV7-9 and TRBJ2-6, is DTGVSQNPRHKITKRGQNVTFRCDPISEHNRLYWYRQTLGQGPEFLTYFQNEAQLEKSRLLSDRFSAERPKGSFSTLEIQRTEQGDSAMYLCASSTPTVGGANVLTFGAGSRLTVL.

The rearrangement links TRBV3-1 to TRBJ2-5; 8 bases map to TRBD1. With 3 bases clipped from V and 5 bases from J, the junction kept 8 bases outside the gene matches. This CDR3 has 15 residues. The V gene's germline CDR1 is LGHDT and CDR2 YNNKEL (reference sequence). As DNA, the CDR3 is TGTGCCAGCAGCCACCGGACAGGGCTATTGGAGACCCAGTACTTC. It specifies CASSHRTGLLETQYF.

The sample holds a few counts of this clonotype. The rearrangement links TRBV7-2 to TRBJ1-3, with 8 bases lining up with TRBD1. The V gene's germline CDR1 is SGHTA and CDR2 FQGNSA. The CDR3 is 15 amino acids. Trimming at V came to 5 bases and at J to 1 base, leaving 4 bases not matched to a gene. The CDR3: CASSRRTGSGNTIYF. The DNA of the CDR3 is TGTGCCAGCAGCCGAAGGACAGGGTCTGGAAACACCATATATTTT.

V is TRBV11-2 and J is TRBJ2-1; D is ambiguous. Germline-derived CDR1 and CDR2 are SGHAT and FQNNGV. Trimming pared 1 base from V and 0 bases from J, leaving 10 bases between. CDR3 size: 16 residues. CDR3 nucleotides: TGTGCCAGCAGCTTAGGGCCTCAGAGCTCCTACAATGAGCAGTTCTTC. This codes for CASSLGPQSSYNEQFF. Looking up the rest from reference TRBV11-2 and TRBJ2-1 gives the full variable domain: EAGVAQSPRYKIIEKRQSVAFWCNPISGHATLYWYQQILGQGPKLLIQFQNNGVVDDSQLPKDRFSAERLKGVDSTLKIQPAKLEDSAVYLCASSLGPQSSYNEQFFGPGTRLTVL.

There are a few counts of this clonotype. The chain employs TRBV5-1 and TRBJ2-3; D is uncertain. CDR1 is SGHRS, CDR2 YFSETQ, per germline. The CDR3 length is 13 residues. Trimming removed 4 bases from V and 2 bases from J, with 8 bases in between. DNA of the CDR3: TGCGCCAGCAGCAGACCTCCCACAGATACGCAGTATTTT. This sequence encodes CASSRPPTDTQYF. Full variable domain (missing parts from reference TRBV5-1 and TRBJ2-3): KAGVTQTPRYLIKTRGQQVTLSCSPISGHRSVSWYQQTPGQGLQFLFEYFSETQRNKGNFPGRFSGRQFSNSRSEMNVSTLELGDSALYLCASSRPPTDTQYFGPGTRLTVL.

This clonotype was observed a handful of times. The chain joins TRBV10-2 to TRBJ2-7; D ambiguous. CDR3 length: 14 amino acids. Per germline, CDR1 WSHSY and CDR2 SAAADI. Deletions cut 4 bases from V and 0 bases from J, with 10 bases between. The CDR3 DNA reads as TGCGCCAGCAGTGGATTTACACCCTCCTACGAGCAGTACTTC. Translation gives CASSGFTPSYEQYF.

In its sample, this clonotype was seen a few times. The chain is built from TRBV4-1 and TRBJ2-7; D may be TRBD1 or TRBD2 (5 bases each). The length of the CDR3 is 15 residues. Trimming shortened V by 0 bases and J by 3 bases, and 12 bases separated the two germline ends. CDR1 and CDR2 (germline): MGHRA, YSYEKL. This CDR3 reads CASSQDAGAGYEQYV. The CDR3 DNA reads as TGCGCCAGCAGCCAAGATGCTGGGGCGGGCTACGAGCAGTACGTC.

This clonotype was detected ten times or more. V is TRBV5-6 and J is TRBJ2-3; D uncertain. Germline loops: CDR1 SGHDT, CDR2 YYEEEE. V was pared by 2 bases and J by 4 bases, with 8 bases between. The CDR3 spans 13 residues. In nucleotides, the CDR3 is TGTGCCAGCAGCTTCCGGCAGGCAGATACGCAGTATTTT. Amino acids: CASSFRQADTQYF.

This clonotype was counted between two and nine times. The chain recombines TRBV6-2 or TRBV6-3 with TRBJ2-5, with TRBD1 matching 9 bases. Trimming took 10 bases from V and 1 from J; bases not matched to a gene: 7. Germline V gene lookup returns CDR1 MNHEY and CDR2 SVGEGT. This CDR3 contains 14 residues. The CDR3, as DNA: TGTGCCACCGACCGGGACAGGGTCCAAGAGACCCAGTACTTC. It specifies CATDRDRVQETQYF.

The genes are TRBV4-1 and TRBJ1-4; D gene ambiguous. V was shortened by 8 bases and J by 8 bases, with 21 bases between the two germline ends. The V gene's germline CDR1 is MGHRA and CDR2 YSYEKL. The CDR3 extends over 15 amino acids. The CDR3 here is CASHSSRAVREKLFF. The CDR3 DNA is TGCGCCAGCCACTCTTCTAGGGCAGTTCGGGAAAAACTGTTTTTT.

In its sample, this clonotype was seen many times. CDR3 sequence (DNA): TGTGCCAGCAGTGGGACGGAGGGAGGAACCCAGTACTTC. Residues: CASSGTEGGTQYF. The chain employs TRBV12-3 or TRBV12-4 and TRBJ2-5; D possibly corresponds to TRBD2 (6 bases). The CDR3 sequence is 13 residues long. The V gene lost 5 bases and the J gene lost 8 bases, with 15 bases spanning the gap.

This clonotype was seen a handful of times. J is TRBJ1-1 and V is TRBV4-1, with D hard to call. The V gene lost 0 bases and the J gene lost 7 bases, with 9 bases spanning the gap. CDR1 MGHRA and CDR2 YSYEKL come from the germline V gene. The CDR3 sequence is 13 residues long. The CDR3 here is CASSQDRWDEAFF. CDR3 bases: TGCGCCAGCAGCCAAGATCGTTGGGATGAAGCTTTCTTT.

This clonotype has just a few counts. The rearrangement joins TRBV6-2 or TRBV6-3 to TRBJ2-1; TRBD2 matches at 8 bases. Germline loops: CDR1 MNHEY, CDR2 SVGEGT. V shed 3 bases, J shed 10 bases, and the junction held 23 bases outside the gene matches. The CDR3 loop spans 19 amino acids. The CDR3 coding sequence is TGTGCCAGCAGTTATCCCCGTGCCGCCGGCGTGGCGGGGGGTCAGGAGCAGTTCTTC. Translation gives CASSYPRAAGVAGGQEQFF.

The chain combines TRBV5-1 with TRBJ2-7; D remains ambiguous. The CDR3 spans 15 residues. Trimming stripped 4 bases from V and 1 base from J, with 15 bases between. Germline V gene sequence: CDR1 SGHRS, CDR2 YFSETQ. This chain's CDR3 is CASSRPDGASYEQYF. In DNA, the CDR3 is TGCGCCAGCAGCCGACCGGACGGAGCTTCCTACGAGCAGTACTTC.

V usage is TRBV9 and J usage is TRBJ2-1; TRBD2 aligns across 8 bases. The V segment lost 0 bases and the J segment 10 bases; nucleotides outside the gene matches: 6. This CDR3 spans 14 amino acids. Germline V CDR1 and CDR2: SGDLS, YYNGEE. CDR3 region: CASSVVQSGGEQFF. In DNA, the CDR3 is TGTGCCAGCAGCGTAGTCCAAAGCGGGGGAGAGCAGTTCTTC.

This clonotype was recorded a few times. The V gene is TRBV9, the J gene TRBJ2-1; D unresolved. Germline V CDR1 and CDR2: SGDLS, YYNGEE. This CDR3 has 14 amino acids. V was cut by 0 bases and J by 8 bases, with 12 bases left in between. The CDR3 region has the DNA TGTGCCAGCAGCGTAGGGGATAGTTTCTATGAGCAGTTCTTC. Encoded protein: CASSVGDSFYEQFF.